The T cell receptor (beta chain) under discussion was sequenced for a study of blood T cell repertoires in COVID-19. Overall study context: Acute and convalescent COVID-19 samples came from the United States, Italy and Spain. PBMCs, B-cell-depleted T cells, or T cells provided the cDNA or gDNA that made up the material.

In the source study's methods: By means of reference gene primer amplification, nucleated cell counts were estimated. Sequencing used immunoSEQ multiplex PCR; TCRdb keeps in-frame clones, though not all of them. The DNA gave D and trimming, while V, J and clone size come from that table. The sample contains over 150,000 clones, about 80% of which appear only once. V lost 3 bases, J lost 0 bases, and 13 bases lay in between. CDR3 length equals 16 residues. Germline assignment: CDR1 SGHTA and CDR2 FQGTGA. The genes are TRBV7-3 and TRBJ2-3, with D possibly being TRBD1 (5 bases). The TCR originated in a human donor with acute or convalescent COVID-19. The donor label of this sample is uncertain. The sequencing sample was made of peripheral blood. The CDR3 spells CASSFQGFPSTDTQYF. CDR3 DNA: TGTGCCAGCAGCTTCCAGGGTTTCCCTAGCACAGATACGCAGTATTTT.